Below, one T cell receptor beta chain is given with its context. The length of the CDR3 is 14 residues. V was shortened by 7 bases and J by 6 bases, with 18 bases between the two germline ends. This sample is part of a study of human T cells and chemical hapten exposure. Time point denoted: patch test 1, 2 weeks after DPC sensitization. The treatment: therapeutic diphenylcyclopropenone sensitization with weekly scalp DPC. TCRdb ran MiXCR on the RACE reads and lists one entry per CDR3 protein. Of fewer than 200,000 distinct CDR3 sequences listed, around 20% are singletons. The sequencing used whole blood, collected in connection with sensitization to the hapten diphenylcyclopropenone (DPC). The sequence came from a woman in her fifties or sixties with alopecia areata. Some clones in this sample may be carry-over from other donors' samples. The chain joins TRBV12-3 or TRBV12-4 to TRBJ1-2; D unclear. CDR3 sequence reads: CASTPGGSFNGYTF. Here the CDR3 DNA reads TGTGCCAGCACCCCGGGAGGATCATTCAATGGCTACACCTTC.